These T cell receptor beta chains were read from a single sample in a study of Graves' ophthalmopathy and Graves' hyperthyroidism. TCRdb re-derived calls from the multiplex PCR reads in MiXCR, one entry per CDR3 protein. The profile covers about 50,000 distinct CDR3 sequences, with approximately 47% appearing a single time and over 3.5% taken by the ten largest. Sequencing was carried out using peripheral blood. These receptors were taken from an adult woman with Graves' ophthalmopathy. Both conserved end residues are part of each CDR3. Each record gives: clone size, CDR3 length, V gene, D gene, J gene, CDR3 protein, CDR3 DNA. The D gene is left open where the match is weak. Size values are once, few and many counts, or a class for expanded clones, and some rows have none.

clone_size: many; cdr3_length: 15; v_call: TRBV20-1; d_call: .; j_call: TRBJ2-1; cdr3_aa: CSARDPAGDMDEQFF; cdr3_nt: TGCAGTGCTAGAGATCCGGCAGGGGATATGGATGAGCAGTTCTTC
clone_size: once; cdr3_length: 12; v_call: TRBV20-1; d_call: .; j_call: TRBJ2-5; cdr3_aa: CSASQGRKTQYF; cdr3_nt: TGCAGTGCCTCCCAGGGTAGGAAGACCCAGTACTTC
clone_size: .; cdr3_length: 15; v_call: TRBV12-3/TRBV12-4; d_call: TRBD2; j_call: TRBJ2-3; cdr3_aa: CASSDSGGATNTQYF; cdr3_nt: TGTGCCAGCAGTGATAGCGGGGGGGCCACCAATACGCAGTATTTT
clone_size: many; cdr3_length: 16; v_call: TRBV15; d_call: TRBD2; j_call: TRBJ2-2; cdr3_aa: CATTGWTSGTTGELFF; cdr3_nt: TGTGCCACCACCGGGTGGACTAGCGGGACCACCGGGGAGCTGTTTTTT
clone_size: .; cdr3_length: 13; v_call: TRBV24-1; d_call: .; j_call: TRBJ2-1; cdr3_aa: CAAEGMGYNGQSF; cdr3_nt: TGTGCCGCCGAGGGGATGGGATACAATGGGCAGTCCTTC
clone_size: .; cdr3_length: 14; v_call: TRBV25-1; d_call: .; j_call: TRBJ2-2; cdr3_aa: CASSDFGNTGELFF; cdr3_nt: TGTGCCAGCAGTGATTTCGGGAACACCGGGGAGCTGTTTTTT
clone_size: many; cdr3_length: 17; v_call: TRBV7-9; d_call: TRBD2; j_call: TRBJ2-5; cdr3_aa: CASSAPREAPEKETQYF; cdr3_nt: TGTGCCAGCAGCGCCCCTCGGGAGGCCCCCGAGAAGGAGACCCAGTACTTC
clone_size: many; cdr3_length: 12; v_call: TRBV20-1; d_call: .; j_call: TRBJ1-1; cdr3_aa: CSAIQGRTEAFF; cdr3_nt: TGCAGTGCTATTCAGGGGCGGACTGAAGCTTTCTTT
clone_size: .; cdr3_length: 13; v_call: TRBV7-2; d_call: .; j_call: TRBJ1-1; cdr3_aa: CASRRGADTEAFF; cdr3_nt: TGTGCCAGCAGACGCGGGGCGGACACTGAAGCTTTCTTT
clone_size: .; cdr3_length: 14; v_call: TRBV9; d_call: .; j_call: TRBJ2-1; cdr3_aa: CASSPRYNEREQFF; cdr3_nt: TGTGCCAGCAGCCCCCGATACAATGAACGTGAGCAGTTCTTC
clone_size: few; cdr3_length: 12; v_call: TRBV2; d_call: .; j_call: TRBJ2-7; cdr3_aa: CASSGLNYEQYF; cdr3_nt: TGTGCCAGCAGCGGACTGAACTACGAGCAGTACTTC
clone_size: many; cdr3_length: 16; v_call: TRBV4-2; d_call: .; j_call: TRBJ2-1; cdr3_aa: CASSQGPGLVTNEQFF; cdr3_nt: TGTGCCAGCAGCCAAGGCCCGGGCCTCGTTACCAATGAGCAGTTCTTC
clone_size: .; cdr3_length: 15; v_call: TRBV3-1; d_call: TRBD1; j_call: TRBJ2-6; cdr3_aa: CASSHSTGGANVLTF; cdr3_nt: TGTGCCAGCAGCCACTCGACAGGGGGGGCCAACGTCCTGACTTTC
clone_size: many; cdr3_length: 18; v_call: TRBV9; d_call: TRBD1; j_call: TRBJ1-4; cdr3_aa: CASSARTGGYATNEKLFF; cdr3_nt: TGTGCCAGCAGCGCCAGGACAGGGGGCTATGCAACTAATGAAAAACTGTTTTTT
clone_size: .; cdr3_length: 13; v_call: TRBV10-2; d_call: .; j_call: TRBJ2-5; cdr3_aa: CASSVQTQETQYF; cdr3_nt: TGCGCCAGCAGTGTCCAGACCCAAGAGACCCAGTACTTC
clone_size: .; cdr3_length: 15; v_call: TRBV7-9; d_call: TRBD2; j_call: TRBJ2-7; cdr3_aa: CASSLGLAGDYEQYF; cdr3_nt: TGTGCCAGCAGCTTAGGACTAGCGGGCGATTACGAGCAGTACTTC
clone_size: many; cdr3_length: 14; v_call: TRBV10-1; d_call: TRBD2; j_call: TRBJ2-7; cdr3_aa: CASSEIAGASEQYF; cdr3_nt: TGCGCCAGCAGTGAAATAGCGGGAGCCAGCGAGCAGTACTTC
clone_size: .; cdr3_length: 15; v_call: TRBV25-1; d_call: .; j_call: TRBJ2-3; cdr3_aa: CASSEVGGISDEQYF; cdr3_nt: TGTGCCAGCAGTGAAGTCGGAGGAATCAGCGATGAGCAGTATTTT
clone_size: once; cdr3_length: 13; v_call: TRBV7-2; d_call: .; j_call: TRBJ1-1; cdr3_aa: CASSLAGTLEAFF; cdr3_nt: TGTGCCAGCAGCTTAGCGGGAACCCTTGAAGCTTTCTTT
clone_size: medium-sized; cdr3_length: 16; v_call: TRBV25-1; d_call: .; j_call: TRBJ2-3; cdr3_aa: CASSELGRGSTDTQYF; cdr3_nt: TGTGCCAGCAGTGAATTGGGGCGGGGAAGCACAGATACGCAGTATTTT
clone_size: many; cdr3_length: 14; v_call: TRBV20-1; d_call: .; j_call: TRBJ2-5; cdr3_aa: CSASSSGQQETQYF; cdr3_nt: TGCAGTGCTAGTTCCAGCGGTCAACAAGAGACCCAGTACTTC
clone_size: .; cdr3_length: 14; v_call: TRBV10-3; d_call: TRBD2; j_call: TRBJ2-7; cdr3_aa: CASSLAAHSYERYF; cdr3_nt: TGTGCCAGCAGTCTAGCGGCCCACTCGTACGAGCGGTACTTC
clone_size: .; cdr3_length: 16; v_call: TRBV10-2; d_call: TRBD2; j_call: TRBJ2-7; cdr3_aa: CASTSGPFSLVYEQYF; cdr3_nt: TGCGCCAGCACTAGCGGGCCTTTTAGTCTAGTCTACGAGCAGTACTTC
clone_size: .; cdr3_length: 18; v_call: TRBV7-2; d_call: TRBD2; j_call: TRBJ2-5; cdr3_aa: CASSLEGYAGGSGETQYF; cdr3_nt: TGTGCCAGCAGCTTAGAGGGTTATGCGGGAGGGTCGGGAGAGACCCAGTACTTC
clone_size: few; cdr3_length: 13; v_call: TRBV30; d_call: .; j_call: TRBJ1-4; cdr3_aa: CAWSRQLNEKLFF; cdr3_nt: TGTGCCTGGAGTAGGCAGCTCAATGAAAAACTGTTTTTT
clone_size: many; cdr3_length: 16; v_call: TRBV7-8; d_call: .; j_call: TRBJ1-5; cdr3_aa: CASSFFQQGSNQPQHF; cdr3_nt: TGTGCCAGCAGCTTCTTTCAGCAAGGGAGCAATCAGCCCCAGCATTTT
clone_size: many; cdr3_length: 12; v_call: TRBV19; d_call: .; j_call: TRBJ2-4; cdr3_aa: CASSTAYSIQYF; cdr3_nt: TGTGCCAGTAGTACGGCTTATAGCATTCAGTACTTC
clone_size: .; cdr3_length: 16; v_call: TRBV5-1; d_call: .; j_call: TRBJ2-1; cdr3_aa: CASSLGGTSIYNEQFF; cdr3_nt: TGCGCCAGCAGCTTGGGTGGGACATCCATTTACAATGAGCAGTTCTTC
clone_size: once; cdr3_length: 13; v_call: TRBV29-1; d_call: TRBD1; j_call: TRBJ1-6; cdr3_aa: CSVGTGENSPLHF; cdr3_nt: TGCAGCGTCGGGACAGGGGAAAATTCACCCCTCCACTTT
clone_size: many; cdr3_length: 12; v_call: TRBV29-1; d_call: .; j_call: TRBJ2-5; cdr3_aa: CSVEGQGETQYF; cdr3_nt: TGCAGCGTTGAAGGGCAGGGAGAGACCCAGTACTTC
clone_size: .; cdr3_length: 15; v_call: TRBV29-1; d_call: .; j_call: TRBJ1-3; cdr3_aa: CSGMGLGRSGNIIYF; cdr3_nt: TGCAGCGGGATGGGATTGGGACGCTCTGGAAACATCATATATTTT
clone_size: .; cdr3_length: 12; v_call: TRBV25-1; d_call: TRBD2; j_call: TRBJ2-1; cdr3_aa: CAWDGTSNEQFF; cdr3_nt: TGTGCCTGGGACGGGACTAGTAATGAGCAGTTCTTC
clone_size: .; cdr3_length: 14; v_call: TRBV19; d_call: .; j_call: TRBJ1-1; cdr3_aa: CASSLGQGNTEASF; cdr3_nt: TGTGCCAGTAGTTTGGGGCAGGGGAACACTGAAGCTTCCTTT
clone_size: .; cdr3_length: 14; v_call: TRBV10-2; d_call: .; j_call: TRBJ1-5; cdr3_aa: CASASQGRDQPQHF; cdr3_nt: TGCGCCAGCGCTTCTCAGGGAAGGGATCAGCCCCAGCATTTT
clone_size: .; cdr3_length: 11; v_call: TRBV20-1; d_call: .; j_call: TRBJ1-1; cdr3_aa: CSASQSTEPFF; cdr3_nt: TGCAGTGCTAGTCAGAGCACTGAACCTTTCTTT
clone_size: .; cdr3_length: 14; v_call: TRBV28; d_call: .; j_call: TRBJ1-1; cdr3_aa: CASSLGTRLAEAFF; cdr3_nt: TGTGCCAGCAGTTTAGGTACCCGATTAGCTGAAGCTTTCTTT
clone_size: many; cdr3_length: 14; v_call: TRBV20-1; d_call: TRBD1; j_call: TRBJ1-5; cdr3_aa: CSARGGQINQPQHF; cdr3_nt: TGCAGTGCTAGAGGGGGACAGATCAATCAGCCCCAGCATTTT